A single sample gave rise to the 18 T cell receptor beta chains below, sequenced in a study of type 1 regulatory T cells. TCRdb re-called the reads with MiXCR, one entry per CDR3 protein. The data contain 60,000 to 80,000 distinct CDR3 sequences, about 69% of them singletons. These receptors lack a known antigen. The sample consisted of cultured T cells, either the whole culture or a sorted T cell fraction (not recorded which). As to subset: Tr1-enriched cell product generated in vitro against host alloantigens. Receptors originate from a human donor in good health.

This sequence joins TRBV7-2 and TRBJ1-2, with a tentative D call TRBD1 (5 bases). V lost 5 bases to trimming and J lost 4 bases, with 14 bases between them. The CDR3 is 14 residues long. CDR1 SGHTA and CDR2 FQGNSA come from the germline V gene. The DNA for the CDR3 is TGTGCCAGCAGCGAACCGGGACTCCGCTATGGCTACACCTTC. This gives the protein CASSEPGLRYGYTF.

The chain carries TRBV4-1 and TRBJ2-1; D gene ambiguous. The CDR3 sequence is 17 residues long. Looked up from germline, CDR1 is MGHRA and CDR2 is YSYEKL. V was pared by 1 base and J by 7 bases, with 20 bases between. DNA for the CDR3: TGCGCCAGCAGCCAAGGATTTATGAGAAGTAGGATAAATGAGCAGTTCTTC. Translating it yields CASSQGFMRSRINEQFF.

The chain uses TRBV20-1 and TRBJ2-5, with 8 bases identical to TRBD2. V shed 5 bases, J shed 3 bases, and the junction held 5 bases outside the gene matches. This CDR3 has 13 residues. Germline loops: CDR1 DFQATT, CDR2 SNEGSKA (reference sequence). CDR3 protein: CSAEREPKETQYF. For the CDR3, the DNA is TGCAGTGCTGAGCGGGAGCCAAAAGAGACCCAGTACTTC.

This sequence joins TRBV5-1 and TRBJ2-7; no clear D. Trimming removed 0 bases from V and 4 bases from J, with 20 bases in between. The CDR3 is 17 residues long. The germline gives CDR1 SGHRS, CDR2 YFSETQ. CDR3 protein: CASSLDGRADTPYEQYF. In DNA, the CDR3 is TGCGCCAGCAGCTTGGATGGTCGGGCCGACACACCATACGAGCAGTACTTC.

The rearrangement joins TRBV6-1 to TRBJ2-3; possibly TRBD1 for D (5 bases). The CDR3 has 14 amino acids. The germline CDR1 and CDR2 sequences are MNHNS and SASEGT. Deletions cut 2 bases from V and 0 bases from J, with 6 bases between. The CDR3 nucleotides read TGTGCCAGCAGTGAACCAGGGAGCACAGATACGCAGTATTTT. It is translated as CASSEPGSTDTQYF.

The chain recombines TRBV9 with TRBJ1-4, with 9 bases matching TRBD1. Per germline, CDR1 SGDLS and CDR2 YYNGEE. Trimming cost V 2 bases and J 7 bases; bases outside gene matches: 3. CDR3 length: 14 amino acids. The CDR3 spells CASSVGQGGEKLFF. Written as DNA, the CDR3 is TGTGCCAGCAGCGTGGGACAGGGAGGTGAAAAACTGTTTTTT. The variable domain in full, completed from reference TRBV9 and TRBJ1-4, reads DSGVTQTPKHLITATGQRVTLRCSPRSGDLSVYWYQQSLDQGLQFLIQYYNGEERAKGNILERFSAQQFPDLHSELNLSSLELGDSALYFCASSVGQGGEKLFFGSGTQLSVL.

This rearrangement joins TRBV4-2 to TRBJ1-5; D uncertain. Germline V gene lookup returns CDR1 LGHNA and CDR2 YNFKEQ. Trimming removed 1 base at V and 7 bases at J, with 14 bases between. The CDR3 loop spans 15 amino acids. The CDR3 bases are TGTGCCAGCAGCCAAGGAACCGGGGAAGGACAGCCCCAGCATTTT. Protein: CASSQGTGEGQPQHF.

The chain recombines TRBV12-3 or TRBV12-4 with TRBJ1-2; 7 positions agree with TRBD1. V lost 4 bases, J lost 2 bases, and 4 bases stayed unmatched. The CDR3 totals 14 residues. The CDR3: CASSSGTANYGYTF. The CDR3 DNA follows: TGTGCCAGCAGTTCCGGGACAGCCAACTATGGCTACACCTTC.

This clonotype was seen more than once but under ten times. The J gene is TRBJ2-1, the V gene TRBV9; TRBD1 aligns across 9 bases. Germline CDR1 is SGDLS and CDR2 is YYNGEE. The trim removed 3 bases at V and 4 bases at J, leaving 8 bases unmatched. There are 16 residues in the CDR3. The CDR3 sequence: CASSASYGTGYNEQFF. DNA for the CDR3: TGTGCCAGCAGCGCCTCGTACGGGACAGGGTACAATGAGCAGTTCTTC.

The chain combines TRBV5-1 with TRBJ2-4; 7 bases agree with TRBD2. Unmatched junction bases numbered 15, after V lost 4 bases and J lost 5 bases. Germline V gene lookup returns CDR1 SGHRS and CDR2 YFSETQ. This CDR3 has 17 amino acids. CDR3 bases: TGCGCCAGCAGCCTAATCGGGGGGAACTCATACCAAAACATTCAGTACTTC. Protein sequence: CASSLIGGNSYQNIQYF.

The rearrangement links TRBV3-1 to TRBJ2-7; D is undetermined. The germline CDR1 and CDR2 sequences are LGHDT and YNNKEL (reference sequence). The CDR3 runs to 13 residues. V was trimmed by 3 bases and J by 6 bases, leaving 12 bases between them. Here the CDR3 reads CASSQGFNSEQYF. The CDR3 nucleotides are TGTGCCAGCAGCCAGGGGTTCAATAGCGAGCAGTACTTC.

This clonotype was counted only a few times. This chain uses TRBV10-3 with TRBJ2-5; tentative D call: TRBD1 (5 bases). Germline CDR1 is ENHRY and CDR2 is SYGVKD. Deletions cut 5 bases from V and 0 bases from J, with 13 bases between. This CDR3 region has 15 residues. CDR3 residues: CAISSSDKYQETQYF. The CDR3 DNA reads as TGTGCCATCAGTTCCTCGGACAAGTACCAAGAGACCCAGTACTTC.

CDR3 DNA: TGCGCCAGCCATGCGGGCACCGTGAACACTGAAGCTTTCTTT. Residues: CASHAGTVNTEAFF. The chain links TRBV5-1 to TRBJ1-1; D is undetermined. The CDR3 runs to 14 residues. V was trimmed by 7 bases and J by 0 bases, leaving 13 bases between them. Germline assignment: CDR1 SGHRS and CDR2 YFSETQ.

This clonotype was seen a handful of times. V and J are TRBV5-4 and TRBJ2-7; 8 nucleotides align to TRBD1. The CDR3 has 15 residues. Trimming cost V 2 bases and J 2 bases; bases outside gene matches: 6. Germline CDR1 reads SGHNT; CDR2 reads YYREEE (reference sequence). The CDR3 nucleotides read TGTGCCAGCAGCTTTACCGGGACAGGTGCCTACGAGCAGTACTTC. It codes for CASSFTGTGAYEQYF. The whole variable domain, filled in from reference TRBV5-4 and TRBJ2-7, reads ETGVTQSPTHLIKTRGQQVTLRCSSQSGHNTVSWYQQALGQGPQFIFQYYREEENGRGNFPPRFSGLQFPNYSSELNVNALELDDSALYLCASSFTGTGAYEQYFGPGTRLTVT.

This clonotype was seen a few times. CDR3 residues: CASSLQDTQYF. The CDR3 DNA follows: TGTGCCAGCAGCTTACAAGATACGCAGTATTTT. The rearrangement uses TRBV7-9 and TRBJ2-3; no clear D gene. The V and J ends lost 2 bases and 5 bases respectively, with 2 bases between them. CDR1 SEHNR and CDR2 FQNEAQ come from the germline V gene (reference sequence). CDR3 length equals 11 residues.

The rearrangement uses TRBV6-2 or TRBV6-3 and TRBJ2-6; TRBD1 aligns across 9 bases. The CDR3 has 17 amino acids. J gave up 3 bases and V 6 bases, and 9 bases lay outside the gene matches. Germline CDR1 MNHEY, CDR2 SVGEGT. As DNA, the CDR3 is TGTGCCAGCAGCCGCCCGGACAGGGGTCTTGGGGCCAACGTCCTGACTTTC. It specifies CASSRPDRGLGANVLTF.

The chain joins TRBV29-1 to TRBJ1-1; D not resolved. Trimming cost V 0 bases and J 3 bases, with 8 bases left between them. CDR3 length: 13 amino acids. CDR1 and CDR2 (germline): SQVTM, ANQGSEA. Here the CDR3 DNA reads TGCAGCGTTGAAGAAGGGAAATACACTGAAGCTTTCTTT. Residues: CSVEEGKYTEAFF.

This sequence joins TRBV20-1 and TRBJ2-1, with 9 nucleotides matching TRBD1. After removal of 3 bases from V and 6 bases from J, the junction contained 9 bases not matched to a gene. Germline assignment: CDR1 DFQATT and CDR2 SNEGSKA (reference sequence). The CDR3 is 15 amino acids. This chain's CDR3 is CSASTGGPSVNEQFF. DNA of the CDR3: TGCAGTGCTAGCACAGGGGGCCCTTCGGTCAATGAGCAGTTCTTC.